The clone carrying this T cell receptor beta chain was seen a few times. The CDR3 length is 13 residues. CDR1 SQVTM and CDR2 ANQGSEA come from the germline V gene. V lost 7 bases and J lost 4; bases outside the gene matches: 8. Measured with immunoSEQ multiplex PCR; TCRdb has only the in-frame clones, and not every one. The repertoire has 45,000 to 60,000 clones, around four fifths of them found once; the top ten carry under 30%. The sample originates from a study of OX40 agonist ivuxolimab in advanced cancers. Study summary: Three patients, one with hepatocellular carcinoma and two with cutaneous melanoma, responded partially.

V and J are TRBV29-1 and TRBJ1-1; 8 bases are shared with TRBD1. Source: CD4+ or CD8+ T cells sorted from blood, taken in a trial of the OX40 agonist ivuxolimab. The TCR sequence derives from an adult with an advanced solid tumor such as melanoma, head and neck, liver or kidney cancer. The CDR3 DNA reads TGCAGCGGGAAGGGGACAGGTCTCACTGAAGCTTTCTTT. This codes for CSGKGTGLTEAFF.